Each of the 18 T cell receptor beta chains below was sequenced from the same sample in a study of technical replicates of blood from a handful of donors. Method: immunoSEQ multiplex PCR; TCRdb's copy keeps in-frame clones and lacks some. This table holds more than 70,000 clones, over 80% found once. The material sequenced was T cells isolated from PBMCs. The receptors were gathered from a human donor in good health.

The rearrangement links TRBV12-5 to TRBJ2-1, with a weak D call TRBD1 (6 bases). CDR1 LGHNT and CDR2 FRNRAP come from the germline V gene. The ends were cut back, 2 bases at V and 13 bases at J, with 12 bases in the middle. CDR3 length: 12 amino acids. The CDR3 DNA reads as TGTGCTAGTGGTTTGTGGGGGCAGGGACAGTTCTTC. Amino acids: CASGLWGQGQFF.

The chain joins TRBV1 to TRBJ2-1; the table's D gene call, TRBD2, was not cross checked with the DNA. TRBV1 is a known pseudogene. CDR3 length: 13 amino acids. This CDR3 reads CTSSNRLISEQFF. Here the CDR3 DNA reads TGCACCAGCAGCAACCGACTAATATCCGAGCAGTTCTTC.

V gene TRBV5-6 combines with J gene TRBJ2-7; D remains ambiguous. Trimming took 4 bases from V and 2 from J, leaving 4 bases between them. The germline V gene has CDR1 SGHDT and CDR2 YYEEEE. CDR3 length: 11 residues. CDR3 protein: CASSGPYEQYF. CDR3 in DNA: TGTGCCAGCAGCGGGCCCTACGAGCAGTACTTC.

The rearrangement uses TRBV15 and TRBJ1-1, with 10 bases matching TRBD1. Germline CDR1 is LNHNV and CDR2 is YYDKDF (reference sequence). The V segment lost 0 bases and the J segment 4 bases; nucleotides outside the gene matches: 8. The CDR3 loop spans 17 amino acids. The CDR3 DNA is TGTGCCACCAGCAGAGAAGGACAGGGGGGTCCCAGCACTGAAGCTTTCTTT. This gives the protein CATSREGQGGPSTEAFF.

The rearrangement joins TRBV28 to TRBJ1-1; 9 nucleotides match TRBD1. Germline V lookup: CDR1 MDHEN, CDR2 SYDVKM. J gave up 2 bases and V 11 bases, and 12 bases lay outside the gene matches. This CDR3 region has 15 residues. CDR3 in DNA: TGTGCCGGCTCGGGGCCGGACAGGGGTAACACTGAAGCTTTCTTT. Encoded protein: CAGSGPDRGNTEAFF.

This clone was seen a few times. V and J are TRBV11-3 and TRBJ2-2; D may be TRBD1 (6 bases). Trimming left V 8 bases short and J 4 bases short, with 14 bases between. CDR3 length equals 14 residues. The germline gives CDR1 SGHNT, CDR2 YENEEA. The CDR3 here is CASLRGGITGELFF. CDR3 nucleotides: TGTGCCAGCTTGAGAGGGGGTATCACCGGGGAGCTGTTTTTT.

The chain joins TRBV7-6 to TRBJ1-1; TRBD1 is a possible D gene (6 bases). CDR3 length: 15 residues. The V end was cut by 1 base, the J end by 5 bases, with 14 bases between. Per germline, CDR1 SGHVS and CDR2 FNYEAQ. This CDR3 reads CASSLEDIRGTEAFF. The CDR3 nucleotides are TGTGCCAGCAGCTTAGAGGACATAAGGGGGACTGAAGCTTTCTTT.

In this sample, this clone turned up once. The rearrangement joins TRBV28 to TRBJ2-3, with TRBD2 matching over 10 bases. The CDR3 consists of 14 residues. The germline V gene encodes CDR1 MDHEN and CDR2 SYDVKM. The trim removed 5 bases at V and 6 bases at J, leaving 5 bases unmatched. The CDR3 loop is CASSLAGVLDTQYF. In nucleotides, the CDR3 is TGTGCCAGCAGTCTAGCGGGAGTACTTGATACGCAGTATTTT. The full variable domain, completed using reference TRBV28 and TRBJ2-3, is DVKVTQSSRYLVKRTGEKVFLECVQDMDHENMFWYRQDPGLGLRLIYFSYDVKMKEKGDIPEGYSVSREKKERFSLILESASTNQTSMYLCASSLAGVLDTQYFGPGTRLTVL.

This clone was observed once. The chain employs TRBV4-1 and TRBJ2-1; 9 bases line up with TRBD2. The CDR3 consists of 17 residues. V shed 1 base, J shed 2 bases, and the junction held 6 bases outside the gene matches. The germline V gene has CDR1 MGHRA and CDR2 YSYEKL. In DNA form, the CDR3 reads TGCGCCAGCAGCCAAGGCGCGACTAGCGGAGCCTACAATGAGCAGTTCTTC. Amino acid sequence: CASSQGATSGAYNEQFF.

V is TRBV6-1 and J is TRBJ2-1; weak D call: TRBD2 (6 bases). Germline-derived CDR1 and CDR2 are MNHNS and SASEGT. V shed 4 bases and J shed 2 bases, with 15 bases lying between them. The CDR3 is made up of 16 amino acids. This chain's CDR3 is CASSGPLGGAYNEQFF. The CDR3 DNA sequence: TGTGCCAGCAGTGGGCCCCTAGGAGGGGCCTACAATGAGCAGTTCTTC.

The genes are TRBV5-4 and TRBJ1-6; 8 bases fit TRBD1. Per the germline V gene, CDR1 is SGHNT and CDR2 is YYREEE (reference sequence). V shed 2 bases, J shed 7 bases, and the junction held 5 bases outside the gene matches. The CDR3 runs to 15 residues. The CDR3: CASSLGQGVNSPLHF. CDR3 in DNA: TGTGCCAGCAGCTTAGGACAGGGTGTCAATTCACCCCTCCACTTT.

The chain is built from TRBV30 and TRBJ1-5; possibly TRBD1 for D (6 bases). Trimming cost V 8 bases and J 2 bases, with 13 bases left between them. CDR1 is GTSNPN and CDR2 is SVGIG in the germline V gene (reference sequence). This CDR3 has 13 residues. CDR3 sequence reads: CALDWGRNQPQHF. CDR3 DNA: TGTGCCCTGGATTGGGGGCGCAATCAGCCCCAGCATTTT.

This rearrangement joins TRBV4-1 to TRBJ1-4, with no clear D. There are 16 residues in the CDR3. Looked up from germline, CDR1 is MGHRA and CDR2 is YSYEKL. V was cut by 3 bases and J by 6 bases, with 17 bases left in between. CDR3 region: CASSQRTGLADEKLFF. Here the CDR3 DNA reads TGCGCCAGCAGCCAGCGTACCGGGCTAGCGGATGAAAAACTGTTTTTT.

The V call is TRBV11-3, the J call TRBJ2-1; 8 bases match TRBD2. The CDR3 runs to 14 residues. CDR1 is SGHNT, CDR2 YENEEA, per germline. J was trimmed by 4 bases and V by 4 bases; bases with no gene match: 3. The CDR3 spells CASSSGLEYNEQFF. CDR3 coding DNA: TGTGCCAGCAGCTCGGGACTAGAGTACAATGAGCAGTTCTTC. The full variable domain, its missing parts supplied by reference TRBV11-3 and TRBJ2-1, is EAGVVQSPRYKIIEKKQPVAFWCNPISGHNTLYWYLQNLGQGPELLIRYENEEAVDDSQLPKDRFSAERLKGVDSTLKIQPAELGDSAVYLCASSSGLEYNEQFFGPGTRLTVL.

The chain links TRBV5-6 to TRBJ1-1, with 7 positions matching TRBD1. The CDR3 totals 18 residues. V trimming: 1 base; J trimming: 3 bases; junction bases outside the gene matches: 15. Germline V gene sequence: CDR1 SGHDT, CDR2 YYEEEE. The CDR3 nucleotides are TGTGCCAGCAGCTTGTCAGGAGCCTGGAGGGGGCTGGACACTGAAGCTTTCTTT. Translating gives CASSLSGAWRGLDTEAFF.

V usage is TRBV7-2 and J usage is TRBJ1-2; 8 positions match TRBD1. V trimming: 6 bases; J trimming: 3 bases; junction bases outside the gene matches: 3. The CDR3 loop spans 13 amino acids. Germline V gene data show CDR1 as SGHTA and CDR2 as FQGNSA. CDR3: CASSMTGDYGYTF. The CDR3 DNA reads TGTGCCAGCAGTATGACAGGGGACTATGGCTACACCTTC. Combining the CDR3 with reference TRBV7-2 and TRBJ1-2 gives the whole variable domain GAGVSQSPSNKVTEKGKDVELRCDPISGHTALYWYRQSLGQGLEFLIYFQGNSAPDKSGLPSDRFSAERTGGSVSTLTIQRTQQEDSAVYLCASSMTGDYGYTFGSGTRLTVV.

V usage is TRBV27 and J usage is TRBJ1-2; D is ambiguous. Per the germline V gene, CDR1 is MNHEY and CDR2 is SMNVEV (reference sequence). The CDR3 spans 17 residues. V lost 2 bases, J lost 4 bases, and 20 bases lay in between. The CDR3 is CASSLRPVPDYAYGYTF. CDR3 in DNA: TGTGCCAGCAGTTTAAGGCCAGTTCCTGACTATGCCTATGGCTACACCTTC.

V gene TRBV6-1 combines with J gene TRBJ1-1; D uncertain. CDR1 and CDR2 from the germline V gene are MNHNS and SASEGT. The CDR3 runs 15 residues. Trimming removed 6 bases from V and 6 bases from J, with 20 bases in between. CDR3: CASRHDPGPVPEAFF. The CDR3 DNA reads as TGTGCCAGCAGACACGACCCTGGGCCGGTCCCTGAAGCTTTCTTT.